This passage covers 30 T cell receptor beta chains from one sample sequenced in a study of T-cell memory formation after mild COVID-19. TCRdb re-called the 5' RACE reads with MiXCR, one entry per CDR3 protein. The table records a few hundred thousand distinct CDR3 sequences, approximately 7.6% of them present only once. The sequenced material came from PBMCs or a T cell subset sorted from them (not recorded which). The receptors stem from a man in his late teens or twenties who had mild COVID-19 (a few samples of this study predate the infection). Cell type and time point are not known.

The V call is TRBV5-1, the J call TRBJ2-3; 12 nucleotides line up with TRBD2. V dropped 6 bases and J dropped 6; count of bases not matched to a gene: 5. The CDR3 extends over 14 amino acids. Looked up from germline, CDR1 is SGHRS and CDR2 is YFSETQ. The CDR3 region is CASTMTSGGDTQYF. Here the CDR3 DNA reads TGCGCCAGCACCATGACTAGCGGGGGCGATACGCAGTATTTT.

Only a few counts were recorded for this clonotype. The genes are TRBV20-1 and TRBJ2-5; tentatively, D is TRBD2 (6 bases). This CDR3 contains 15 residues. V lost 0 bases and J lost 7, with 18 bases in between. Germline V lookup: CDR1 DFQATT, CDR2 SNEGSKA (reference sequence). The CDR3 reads CSAREGGLPLGTQYF. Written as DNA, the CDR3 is TGCAGTGCTAGAGAGGGGGGACTCCCTTTGGGGACCCAGTACTTC.

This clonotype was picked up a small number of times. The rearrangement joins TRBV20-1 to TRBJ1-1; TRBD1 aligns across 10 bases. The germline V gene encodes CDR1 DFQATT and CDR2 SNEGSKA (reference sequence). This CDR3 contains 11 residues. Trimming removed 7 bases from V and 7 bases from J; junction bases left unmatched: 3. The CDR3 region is CSGGQGIEAFF. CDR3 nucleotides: TGCAGTGGGGGACAGGGGATTGAAGCTTTCTTT.

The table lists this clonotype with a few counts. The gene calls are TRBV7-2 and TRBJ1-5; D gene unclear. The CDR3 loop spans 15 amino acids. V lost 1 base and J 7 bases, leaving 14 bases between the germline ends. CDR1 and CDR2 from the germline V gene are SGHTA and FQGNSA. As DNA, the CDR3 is TGTGCCAGCAGCTTAGATTTGTTTGACCAGCAGCCCCAGCATTTT. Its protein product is CASSLDLFDQQPQHF.

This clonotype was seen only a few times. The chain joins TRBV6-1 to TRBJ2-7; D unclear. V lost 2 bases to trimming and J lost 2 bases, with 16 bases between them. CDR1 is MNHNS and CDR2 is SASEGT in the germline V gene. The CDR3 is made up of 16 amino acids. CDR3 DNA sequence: TGTGCCAGCAGTGAAACCCCCACCCCAGGCGCCTACGAGCAGTACGTC. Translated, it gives CASSETPTPGAYEQYV.

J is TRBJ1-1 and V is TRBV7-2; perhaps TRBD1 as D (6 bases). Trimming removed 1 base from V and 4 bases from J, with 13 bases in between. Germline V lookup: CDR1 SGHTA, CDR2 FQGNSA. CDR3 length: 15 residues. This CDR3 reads CASSLVGGQGTEAFF. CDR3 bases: TGTGCCAGCAGCTTAGTCGGGGGGCAGGGCACTGAAGCTTTCTTT. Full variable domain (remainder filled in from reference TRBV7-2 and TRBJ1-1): GAGVSQSPSNKVTEKGKDVELRCDPISGHTALYWYRQSLGQGLEFLIYFQGNSAPDKSGLPSDRFSAERTGGSVSTLTIQRTQQEDSAVYLCASSLVGGQGTEAFFGQGTRLTVV.

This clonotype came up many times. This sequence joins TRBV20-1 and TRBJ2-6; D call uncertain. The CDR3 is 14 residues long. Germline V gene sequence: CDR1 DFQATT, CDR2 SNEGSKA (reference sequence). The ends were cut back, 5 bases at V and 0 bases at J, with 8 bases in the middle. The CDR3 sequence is CSAPMSSGANVLTF. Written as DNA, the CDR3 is TGCAGTGCTCCAATGAGCTCTGGGGCCAACGTCCTGACTTTC.

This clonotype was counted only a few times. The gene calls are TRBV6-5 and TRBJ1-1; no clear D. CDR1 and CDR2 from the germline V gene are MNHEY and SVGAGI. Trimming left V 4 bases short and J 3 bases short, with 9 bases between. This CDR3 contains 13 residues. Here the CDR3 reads CASSSRSDTEAFF. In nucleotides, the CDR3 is TGTGCCAGCAGTTCACGGTCGGACACTGAAGCTTTCTTT.

In DNA form, the CDR3 reads TGTGCCTGGCAGACTAGCGGGGCACCCACAGATACGCAGTATTTT. The encoded protein is CAWQTSGAPTDTQYF. The gene calls are TRBV30 and TRBJ2-3, with 11 positions matching TRBD2. Germline CDR1 GTSNPN, CDR2 SVGIG (reference sequence). CDR3 size: 15 residues. The V segment lost 5 bases and the J segment 2 bases; nucleotides outside the gene matches: 6.

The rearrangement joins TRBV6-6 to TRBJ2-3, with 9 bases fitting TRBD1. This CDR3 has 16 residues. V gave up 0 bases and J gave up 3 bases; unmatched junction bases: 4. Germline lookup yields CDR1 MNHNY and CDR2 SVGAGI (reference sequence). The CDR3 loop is CASSYSTGGSTDTQYF. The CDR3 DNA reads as TGTGCCAGCAGTTACTCAACAGGGGGCTCAACAGATACGCAGTATTTT.

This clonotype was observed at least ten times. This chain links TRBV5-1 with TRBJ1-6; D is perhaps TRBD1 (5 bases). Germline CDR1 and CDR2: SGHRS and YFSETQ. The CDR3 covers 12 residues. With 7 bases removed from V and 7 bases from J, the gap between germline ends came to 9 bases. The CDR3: CASRGGNSPLHF. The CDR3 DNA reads TGCGCCAGCCGGGGCGGCAATTCACCCCTCCACTTT. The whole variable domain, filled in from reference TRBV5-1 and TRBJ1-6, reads KAGVTQTPRYLIKTRGQQVTLSCSPISGHRSVSWYQQTPGQGLQFLFEYFSETQRNKGNFPGRFSGRQFSNSRSEMNVSTLELGDSALYLCASRGGNSPLHFGNGTRLTVT.

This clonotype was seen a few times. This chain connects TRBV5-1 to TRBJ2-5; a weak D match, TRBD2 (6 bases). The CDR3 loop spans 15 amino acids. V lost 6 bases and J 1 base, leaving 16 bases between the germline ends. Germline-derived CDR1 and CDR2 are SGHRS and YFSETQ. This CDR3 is CASKEDYSTQETQYF. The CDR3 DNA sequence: TGCGCCAGCAAAGAGGACTATTCAACCCAAGAGACCCAGTACTTC.

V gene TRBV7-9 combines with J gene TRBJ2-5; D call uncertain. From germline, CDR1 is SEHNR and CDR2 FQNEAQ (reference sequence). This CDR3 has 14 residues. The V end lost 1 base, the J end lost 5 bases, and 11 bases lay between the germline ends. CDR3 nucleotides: TGTGCCAGCAGCTTAGGGGCCACAACGGAGACCCAGTACTTC. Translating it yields CASSLGATTETQYF.

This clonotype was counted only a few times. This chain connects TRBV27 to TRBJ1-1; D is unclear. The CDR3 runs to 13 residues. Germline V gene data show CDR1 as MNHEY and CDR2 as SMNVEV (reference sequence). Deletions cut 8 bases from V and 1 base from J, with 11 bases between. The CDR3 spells CASRGLPNTEAFF. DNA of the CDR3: TGTGCCAGCCGTGGGCTCCCGAACACTGAAGCTTTCTTT.

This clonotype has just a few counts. The CDR3 spells CASSGQGASYEQYF. In nucleotides, the CDR3 is TGCGCCAGCAGTGGGCAGGGGGCTTCCTACGAGCAGTACTTC. J is TRBJ2-7 and V is TRBV5-1; 8 bases align to TRBD1. Germline loops: CDR1 SGHRS, CDR2 YFSETQ. With V trimmed by 5 bases and J by 1 base, 5 bases remained unmatched. The CDR3 loop spans 14 amino acids.

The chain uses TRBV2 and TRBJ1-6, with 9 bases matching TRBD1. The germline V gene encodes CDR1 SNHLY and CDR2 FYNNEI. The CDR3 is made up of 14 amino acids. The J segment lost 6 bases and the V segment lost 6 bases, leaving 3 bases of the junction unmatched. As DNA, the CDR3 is TGTGCCAGCAGGGGACAGGGCGGTAATTCACCCCTCCACTTT. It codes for CASRGQGGNSPLHF.

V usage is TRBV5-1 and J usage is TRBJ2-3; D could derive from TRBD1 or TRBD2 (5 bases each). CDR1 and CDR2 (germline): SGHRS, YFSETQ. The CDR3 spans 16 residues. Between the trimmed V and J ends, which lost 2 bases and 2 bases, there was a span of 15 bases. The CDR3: CASSLTGRSITDTQYF. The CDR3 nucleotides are TGCGCCAGCAGCTTAACGGGACGGTCAATCACAGATACGCAGTATTTT. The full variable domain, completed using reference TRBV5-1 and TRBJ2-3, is KAGVTQTPRYLIKTRGQQVTLSCSPISGHRSVSWYQQTPGQGLQFLFEYFSETQRNKGNFPGRFSGRQFSNSRSEMNVSTLELGDSALYLCASSLTGRSITDTQYFGPGTRLTVL.

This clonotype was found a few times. The CDR3 region has the DNA TGCGCCAGCAGCTCCGGGACAGGGGTATACACTGAAGCTTTCTTT. It yields the protein CASSSGTGVYTEAFF. The chain links TRBV5-1 to TRBJ1-1, with TRBD1 identical over 10 bases. V was clipped by 3 bases and J by 3 bases; unmatched bases: 5. Germline CDR1 is SGHRS and CDR2 is YFSETQ. CDR3 size: 15 residues.

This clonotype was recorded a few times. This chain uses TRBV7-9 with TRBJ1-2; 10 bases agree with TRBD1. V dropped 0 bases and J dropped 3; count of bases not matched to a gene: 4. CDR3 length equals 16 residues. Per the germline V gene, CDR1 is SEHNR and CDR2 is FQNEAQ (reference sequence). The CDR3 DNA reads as TGTGCCAGCAGCTTAGCGGCCGGGACAGGGGACTATGGCTACACCTTC. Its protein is CASSLAAGTGDYGYTF.

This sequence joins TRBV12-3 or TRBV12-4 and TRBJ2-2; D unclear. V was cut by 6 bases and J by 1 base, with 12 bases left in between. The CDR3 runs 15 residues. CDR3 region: CASRSRSLNTGELFF. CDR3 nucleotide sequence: TGTGCCAGCAGGTCTAGGAGTTTGAACACCGGGGAGCTGTTTTTT.

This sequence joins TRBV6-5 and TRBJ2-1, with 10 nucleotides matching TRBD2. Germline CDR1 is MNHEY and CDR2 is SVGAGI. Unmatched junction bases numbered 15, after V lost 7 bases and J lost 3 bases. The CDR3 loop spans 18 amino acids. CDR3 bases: TGTGCCAGCATTCAACATTACAACCTAGCGGGAGTCTACAATGAGCAGTTCTTC. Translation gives CASIQHYNLAGVYNEQFF.

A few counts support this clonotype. CDR3 residues: CSASLQQETQYF. The CDR3 region has the DNA TGCAGTGCTAGCTTACAGCAAGAGACCCAGTACTTC. The chain employs TRBV20-1 and TRBJ2-5; D is uncertain. CDR3 length equals 12 residues. The germline CDR1 and CDR2 sequences are DFQATT and SNEGSKA (reference sequence). The V and J ends lost 3 bases and 2 bases respectively, with 7 bases between them.

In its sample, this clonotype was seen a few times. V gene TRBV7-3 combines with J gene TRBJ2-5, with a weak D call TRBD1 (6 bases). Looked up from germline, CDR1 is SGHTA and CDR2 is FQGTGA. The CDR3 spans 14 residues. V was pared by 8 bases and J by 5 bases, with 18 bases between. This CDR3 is CASASGGPVETQYF. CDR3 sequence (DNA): TGTGCCAGCGCGAGTGGGGGCCCAGTCGAGACCCAGTACTTC.

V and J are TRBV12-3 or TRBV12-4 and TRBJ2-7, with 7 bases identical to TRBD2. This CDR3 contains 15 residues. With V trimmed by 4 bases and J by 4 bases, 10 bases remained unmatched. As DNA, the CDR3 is TGTGCCAGCAGTTCTACGGGGGAGGGAAGATACGAGCAGTACTTC. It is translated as CASSSTGEGRYEQYF.

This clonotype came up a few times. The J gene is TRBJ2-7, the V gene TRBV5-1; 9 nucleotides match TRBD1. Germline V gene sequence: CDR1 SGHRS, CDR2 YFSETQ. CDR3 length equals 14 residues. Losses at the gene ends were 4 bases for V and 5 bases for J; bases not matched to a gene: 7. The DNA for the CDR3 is TGCGCCAGCAGCCCTCCGGGACAGGGCCACGAGCAGTACGTC. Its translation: CASSPPGQGHEQYV.

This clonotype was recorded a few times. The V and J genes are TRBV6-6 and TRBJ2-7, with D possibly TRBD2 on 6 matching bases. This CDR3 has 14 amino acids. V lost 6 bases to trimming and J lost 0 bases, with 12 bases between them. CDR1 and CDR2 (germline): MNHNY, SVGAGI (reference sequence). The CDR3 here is CASSWDGSSYEQYV. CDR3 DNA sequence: TGTGCCAGCAGCTGGGACGGGAGCTCCTACGAGCAGTACGTC.

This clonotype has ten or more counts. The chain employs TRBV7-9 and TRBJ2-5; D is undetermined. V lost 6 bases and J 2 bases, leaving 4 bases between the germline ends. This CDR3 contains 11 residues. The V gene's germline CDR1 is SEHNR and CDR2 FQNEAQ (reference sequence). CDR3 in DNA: TGTGCCAGCAGGGGGCAAGAGACCCAGTACTTC. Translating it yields CASRGQETQYF.

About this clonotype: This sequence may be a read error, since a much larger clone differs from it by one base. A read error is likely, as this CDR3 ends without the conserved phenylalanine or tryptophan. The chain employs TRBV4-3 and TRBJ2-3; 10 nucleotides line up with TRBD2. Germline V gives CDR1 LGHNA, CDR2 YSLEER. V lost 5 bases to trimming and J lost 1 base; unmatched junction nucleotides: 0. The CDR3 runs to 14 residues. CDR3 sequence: CASSTSGGTDTQYL. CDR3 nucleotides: TGCGCCAGCAGCACTAGCGGGGGCACAGATACGCAGTATTTA.

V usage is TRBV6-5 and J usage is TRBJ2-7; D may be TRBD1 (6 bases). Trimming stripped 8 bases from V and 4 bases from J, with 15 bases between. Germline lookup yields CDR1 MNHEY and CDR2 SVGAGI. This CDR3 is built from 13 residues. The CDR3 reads CASRRGNLYEQYF. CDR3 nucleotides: TGTGCCAGCCGCAGGGGAAATTTGTACGAGCAGTACTTC.

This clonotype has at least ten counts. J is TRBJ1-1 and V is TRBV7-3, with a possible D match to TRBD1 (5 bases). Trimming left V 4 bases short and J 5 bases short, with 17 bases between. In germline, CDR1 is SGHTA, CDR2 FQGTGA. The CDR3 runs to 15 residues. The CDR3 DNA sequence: TGTGCCAGCAGCTATTTAGGGTTAGGGGATACTGAAGCTTTCTTT. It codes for CASSYLGLGDTEAFF.